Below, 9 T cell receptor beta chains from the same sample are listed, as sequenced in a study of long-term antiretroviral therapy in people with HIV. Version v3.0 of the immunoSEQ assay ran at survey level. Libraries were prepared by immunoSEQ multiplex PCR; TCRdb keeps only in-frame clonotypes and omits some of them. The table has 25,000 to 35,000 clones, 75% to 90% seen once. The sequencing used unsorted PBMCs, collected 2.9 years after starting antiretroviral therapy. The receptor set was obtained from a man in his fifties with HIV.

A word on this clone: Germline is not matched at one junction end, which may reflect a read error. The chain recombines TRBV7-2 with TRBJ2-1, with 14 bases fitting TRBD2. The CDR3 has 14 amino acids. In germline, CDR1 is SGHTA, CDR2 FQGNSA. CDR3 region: CASSPRTSGGSLIF. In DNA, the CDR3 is TGTGCCAGCAGCCCGAGGACTAGCGGGGGGTCTCTGATCTTC.

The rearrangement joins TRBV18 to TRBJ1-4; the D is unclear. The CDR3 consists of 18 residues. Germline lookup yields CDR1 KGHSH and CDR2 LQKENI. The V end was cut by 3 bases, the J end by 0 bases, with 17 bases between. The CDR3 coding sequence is TGTGCCAGCTCACCTGCGGGGAAGGCCTTTGCAACTAATGAAAAACTGTTTTTT. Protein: CASSPAGKAFATNEKLFF. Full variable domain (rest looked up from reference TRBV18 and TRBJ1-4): NAGVMQNPRHLVRRRGQEARLRCSPMKGHSHVYWYRQLPEEGLKFMVYLQKENIIDESGMPKERFSAEFPKEGPSILRIQQVVRGDSAAYFCASSPAGKAFATNEKLFFGSGTQLSVL.

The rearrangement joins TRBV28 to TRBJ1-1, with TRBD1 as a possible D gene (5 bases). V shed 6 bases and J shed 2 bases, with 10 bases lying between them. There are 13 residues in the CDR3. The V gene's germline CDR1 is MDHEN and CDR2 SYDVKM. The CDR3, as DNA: TGTGCCAGCAGCGGGACGGCAAACACTGAAGCTTTCTTT. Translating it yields CASSGTANTEAFF.

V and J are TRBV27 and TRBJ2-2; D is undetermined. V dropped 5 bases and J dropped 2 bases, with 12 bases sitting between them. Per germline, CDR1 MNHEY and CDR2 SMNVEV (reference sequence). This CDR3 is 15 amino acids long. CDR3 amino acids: CASSIPEENTGELFF. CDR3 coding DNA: TGTGCCAGCAGTATTCCCGAGGAAAACACCGGGGAGCTGTTTTTT.

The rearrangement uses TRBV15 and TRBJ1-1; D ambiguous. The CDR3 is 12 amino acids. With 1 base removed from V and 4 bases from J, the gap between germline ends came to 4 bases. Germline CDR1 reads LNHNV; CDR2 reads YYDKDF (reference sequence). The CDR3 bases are TGTGCCACCAGCAGAGGTGTCACTGAAGCTTTCTTT. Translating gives CATSRGVTEAFF.

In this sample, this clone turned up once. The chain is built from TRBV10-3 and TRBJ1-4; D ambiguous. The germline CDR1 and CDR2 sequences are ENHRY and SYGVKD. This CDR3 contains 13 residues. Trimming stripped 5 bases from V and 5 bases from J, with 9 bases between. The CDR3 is CAISRTGNEKLFF. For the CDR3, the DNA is TGTGCCATCAGTAGGACGGGGAATGAAAAACTGTTTTTT.

This CDR3 is CASSFRGAVIHEQYF. DNA of the CDR3: TGTGCCAGCAGTTTTCGGGGGGCAGTGATCCACGAGCAGTACTTC. The V and J genes are TRBV27 and TRBJ2-7; tentatively, D is TRBD2 (7 bases). CDR1 MNHEY and CDR2 SMNVEV come from the germline V gene (reference sequence). V lost 3 bases, J lost 5 bases, and 17 bases lay in between. The CDR3 runs 15 residues.

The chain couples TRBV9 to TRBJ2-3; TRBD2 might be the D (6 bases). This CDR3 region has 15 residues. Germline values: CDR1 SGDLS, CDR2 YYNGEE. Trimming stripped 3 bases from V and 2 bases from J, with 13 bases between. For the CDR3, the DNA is TGTGCCAGCAGCGCCTATAGCGGAGACACAGATACGCAGTATTTT. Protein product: CASSAYSGDTDTQYF.

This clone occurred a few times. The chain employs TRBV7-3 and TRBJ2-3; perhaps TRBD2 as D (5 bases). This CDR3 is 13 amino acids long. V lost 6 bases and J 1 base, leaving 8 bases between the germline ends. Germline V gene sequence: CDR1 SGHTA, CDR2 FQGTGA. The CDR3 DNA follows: TGTGCCAGCAGTTATAGCGGCACAGATACGCAGTATTTT. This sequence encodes CASSYSGTDTQYF.